Listed below are T cell receptor beta chains from one sample, sequenced in a study of immune characterization of retroperitoneal liposarcoma. TCRdb called the PCR reads again in MiXCR, with one record for every CDR3 protein. Of roughly 11,000 distinct CDR3 sequences listed, around 24% are singletons. Source material: tumor tissue. These receptors all stem from a female donor with retroperitoneal liposarcoma. Each CDR3 is given with its conserved first and last residue. A D gene is named only where the DNA matches it firmly. For some rows the clone size is stated as once, few or many, or as a class when expanded; others skip it.

D gene: .
J gene: TRBJ2-7
clone size: many
V gene: TRBV12-3/TRBV12-4
CDR3 protein: CASSLAVDQPYEQYF
CDR3 DNA: TGTGCCAGCAGTTTAGCGGTAGACCAACCCTACGAGCAGTACTTC

D gene: .
J gene: TRBJ2-1
clone size: medium-sized
V gene: TRBV12-3/TRBV12-4
CDR3 protein: CASSLANPGEQFF
CDR3 DNA: TGTGCCAGCAGTTTAGCCAATCCAGGCGAGCAGTTCTTC

D gene: .
J gene: TRBJ2-7
clone size: .
V gene: TRBV11-1
CDR3 protein: CASSLFWGRGEQYF
CDR3 DNA: TGTGCCAGCAGCTTATTTTGGGGGCGAGGTGAGCAGTACTTC

D gene: .
J gene: TRBJ2-3
clone size: .
V gene: TRBV5-5
CDR3 protein: CASSLPSGTDTQYF
CDR3 DNA: TGTGCCAGCAGCTTGCCTAGCGGCACAGATACGCAGTATTTT

D gene: TRBD2
J gene: TRBJ2-7
clone size: few
V gene: TRBV20-1
CDR3 protein: CSARGWTSGRSSYEQYF
CDR3 DNA: TGCAGTGCTAGAGGTTGGACTAGCGGGAGGAGCTCCTACGAGCAGTACTTC

D gene: .
J gene: TRBJ2-3
clone size: many
V gene: TRBV6-1
CDR3 protein: CASSIRQSDTQYF
CDR3 DNA: TGTGCCAGCAGTATCCGACAGTCAGATACGCAGTATTTT

D gene: .
J gene: TRBJ2-5
clone size: few
V gene: TRBV6-1
CDR3 protein: CASSHDTFLETQYF
CDR3 DNA: TGTGCCAGCAGTCATGACACATTTCTGGAGACCCAGTACTTC

D gene: .
J gene: TRBJ1-5
clone size: .
V gene: TRBV6-1
CDR3 protein: CASSAGENQPQHF
CDR3 DNA: TGTGCCAGCAGTGCAGGGGAAAATCAGCCCCAGCATTTT

D gene: .
J gene: TRBJ2-1
clone size: medium-sized
V gene: TRBV12-3/TRBV12-4
CDR3 protein: CASSLGVSHDNEQFF
CDR3 DNA: TGTGCCAGCAGTCTAGGGGTCAGCCACGACAATGAGCAGTTCTTC

D gene: .
J gene: TRBJ2-1
clone size: .
V gene: TRBV4-1
CDR3 protein: CASSPGRGKEFGTQFF
CDR3 DNA: TGCGCCAGCAGCCCCGGTAGAGGAAAAGAATTTGGGACCCAGTTCTTC

D gene: TRBD2
J gene: TRBJ2-7
clone size: large
V gene: TRBV7-2
CDR3 protein: CASSLTSGSAEQYF
CDR3 DNA: TGTGCCAGCAGCTTAACTAGCGGGAGTGCCGAGCAGTACTTC

D gene: TRBD1
J gene: TRBJ2-1
clone size: .
V gene: TRBV12-3/TRBV12-4
CDR3 protein: CASSFKGQGKETQFF
CDR3 DNA: TGTGCCAGCAGTTTTAAGGGACAGGGGAAAGAGACCCAGTTCTTC

D gene: .
J gene: TRBJ2-1
clone size: few
V gene: TRBV7-3
CDR3 protein: CASSFGGNNEQFF
CDR3 DNA: TGTGCCAGCAGCTTCGGGGGAAACAATGAGCAGTTCTTC

D gene: .
J gene: TRBJ2-1
clone size: .
V gene: TRBV12-5
CDR3 protein: CASGLATGTGVDNEQFF
CDR3 DNA: TGTGCTAGTGGTTTGGCCACAGGGACGGGGGTAGACAATGAGCAGTTCTTC

D gene: .
J gene: TRBJ2-1
clone size: many
V gene: TRBV6-1
CDR3 protein: CASSSYTGEQFF
CDR3 DNA: TGTGCCAGCAGCTCCTACACGGGAGAGCAGTTCTTC

D gene: .
J gene: TRBJ1-1
clone size: many
V gene: TRBV27
CDR3 protein: CASSFLQANTEAFF
CDR3 DNA: TGTGCCAGCAGTTTCTTACAGGCGAACACTGAAGCTTTCTTT

D gene: .
J gene: TRBJ2-5
clone size: .
V gene: TRBV5-1
CDR3 protein: CASSSQGQETQYF
CDR3 DNA: TGCGCCAGCAGCTCACAGGGTCAAGAGACCCAGTACTTC

D gene: .
J gene: TRBJ2-7
clone size: medium-sized
V gene: TRBV12-5
CDR3 protein: CASGLTSYYEQYF
CDR3 DNA: TGTGCTAGTGGACTGACAAGCTACTACGAGCAGTACTTC

D gene: TRBD2
J gene: TRBJ2-7
clone size: many
V gene: TRBV6-4
CDR3 protein: CASTRPFIAGGPPYEQYF
CDR3 DNA: TGTGCCAGCACTCGCCCATTTATAGCGGGAGGTCCTCCCTACGAGCAGTACTTC

D gene: .
J gene: TRBJ1-5
clone size: few
V gene: TRBV6-1
CDR3 protein: CASSGSNQPQHF
CDR3 DNA: TGTGCCAGCAGCGGTAGCAATCAGCCCCAGCATTTT

D gene: TRBD2
J gene: TRBJ2-3
clone size: medium-sized
V gene: TRBV12-3/TRBV12-4
CDR3 protein: CASRSGISTDTQYF
CDR3 DNA: TGTGCCAGCAGGAGCGGGATTAGCACAGATACGCAGTATTTT

D gene: .
J gene: TRBJ2-3
clone size: medium-sized
V gene: TRBV7-2
CDR3 protein: CASSHLGERGDTQYF
CDR3 DNA: TGTGCCAGCAGCCACCTGGGAGAGAGGGGGGATACGCAGTATTTT

D gene: .
J gene: TRBJ2-7
clone size: .
V gene: TRBV27
CDR3 protein: CASSYRPGPRNYEQYF
CDR3 DNA: TGTGCCAGCAGCTACCGACCGGGACCTAGGAACTACGAGCAGTACTTC

D gene: .
J gene: TRBJ1-2
clone size: many
V gene: TRBV12-3/TRBV12-4
CDR3 protein: CASSLGSGTYTF
CDR3 DNA: TGTGCCAGCAGTTTAGGTTCCGGGACCTACACCTTC

D gene: .
J gene: TRBJ2-7
clone size: .
V gene: TRBV27
CDR3 protein: CASEGMSYEQYF
CDR3 DNA: TGTGCCAGCGAGGGAATGTCCTACGAGCAGTACTTC

D gene: .
J gene: TRBJ2-1
clone size: few
V gene: TRBV6-1
CDR3 protein: CASSETQGHYNEQFF
CDR3 DNA: TGTGCCAGCAGTGAAACGCAGGGACACTACAATGAGCAGTTCTTC

D gene: TRBD2
J gene: TRBJ2-1
clone size: many
V gene: TRBV27
CDR3 protein: CASRRLAGGDEQFF
CDR3 DNA: TGTGCCAGCAGGAGACTAGCGGGGGGCGATGAGCAGTTCTTC

D gene: TRBD2
J gene: TRBJ2-1
clone size: many
V gene: TRBV24-1
CDR3 protein: CATSEPGLAGGQTYNEQFF
CDR3 DNA: TGTGCCACCAGTGAACCGGGACTAGCGGGAGGGCAGACCTACAATGAGCAGTTCTTC

D gene: .
J gene: TRBJ1-5
clone size: many
V gene: TRBV6-1
CDR3 protein: CASSNQPQHF
CDR3 DNA: TGTGCCAGCAGTAATCAGCCCCAGCATTTT

D gene: .
J gene: TRBJ2-1
clone size: many
V gene: TRBV12-3/TRBV12-4
CDR3 protein: CATAQTTVYEQFF
CDR3 DNA: TGTGCCACCGCCCAGACGACAGTCTACGAGCAGTTCTTC

D gene: .
J gene: TRBJ1-3
clone size: many
V gene: TRBV10-1
CDR3 protein: CASSAFSGNTIYF
CDR3 DNA: TGCGCCAGCAGTGCCTTTTCAGGAAACACCATATATTTT

D gene: .
J gene: TRBJ2-1
clone size: many
V gene: TRBV7-6
CDR3 protein: CASSLGRGFSYEQFF
CDR3 DNA: TGTGCCAGCAGCTTAGGCAGGGGATTCTCCTACGAGCAGTTCTTC

D gene: .
J gene: TRBJ2-7
clone size: few
V gene: TRBV11-2
CDR3 protein: CASSPGSGEQYF
CDR3 DNA: TGTGCCAGCAGCCCGGGGTCGGGCGAGCAGTACTTC

D gene: .
J gene: TRBJ2-7
clone size: many
V gene: TRBV6-6
CDR3 protein: CASSYSRGTEQYF
CDR3 DNA: TGTGCCAGCAGTTACTCGCGAGGGACCGAGCAGTACTTC

D gene: TRBD2
J gene: TRBJ2-3
clone size: few
V gene: TRBV11-3
CDR3 protein: CASSLDPSGSGNTQYF
CDR3 DNA: TGTGCCAGCAGCTTGGACCCTAGCGGGAGTGGGAATACGCAGTATTTT

D gene: TRBD1
J gene: TRBJ2-1
clone size: few
V gene: TRBV6-1
CDR3 protein: CASSSWTGGEYNEQFF
CDR3 DNA: TGTGCCAGCAGCTCGTGGACAGGGGGCGAGTACAATGAGCAGTTCTTC

D gene: TRBD2
J gene: TRBJ2-1
clone size: many
V gene: TRBV7-9
CDR3 protein: CASSLFRLAGTQETQFF
CDR3 DNA: TGTGCCAGCAGCTTATTTAGGCTAGCGGGAACCCAAGAGACCCAGTTCTTC

D gene: .
J gene: TRBJ2-3
clone size: once
V gene: TRBV25-1
CDR3 protein: CASSGSTDTQYF
CDR3 DNA: TGTGCCAGCAGTGGGAGCACAGATACGCAGTATTTT

D gene: .
J gene: TRBJ2-6
clone size: medium-sized
V gene: TRBV7-3
CDR3 protein: CASSPSGSGANVLTF
CDR3 DNA: TGTGCCAGCAGCCCCTCGGGTTCTGGGGCCAACGTCCTGACTTTC

D gene: .
J gene: TRBJ1-2
clone size: .
V gene: TRBV7-6
CDR3 protein: CASSPSSGPGGGYTF
CDR3 DNA: TGTGCCAGCAGCCCAAGCTCCGGGCCCGGAGGGGGCTACACCTTC

D gene: .
J gene: TRBJ1-1
clone size: few
V gene: TRBV30
CDR3 protein: CAWNPEGIDTEAFF
CDR3 DNA: TGTGCCTGGAACCCCGAAGGGATCGACACTGAAGCTTTCTTT

D gene: .
J gene: TRBJ2-5
clone size: large
V gene: TRBV6-6
CDR3 protein: CASSYGLGQETQYF
CDR3 DNA: TGTGCCAGCAGTTACGGCCTAGGACAAGAGACCCAGTACTTC

D gene: .
J gene: TRBJ1-1
clone size: few
V gene: TRBV7-2
CDR3 protein: CASSSTPNTEAFF
CDR3 DNA: TGTGCCAGCAGCTCGACACCGAACACTGAAGCTTTCTTT

D gene: TRBD2
J gene: TRBJ2-1
clone size: many
V gene: TRBV7-2
CDR3 protein: CASSFGTSGISEQFF
CDR3 DNA: TGTGCCAGCAGCTTCGGGACTAGCGGTATATCTGAGCAGTTCTTC

D gene: TRBD1
J gene: TRBJ2-1
clone size: .
V gene: TRBV12-3/TRBV12-4
CDR3 protein: CASRFYRGYDEQFF
CDR3 DNA: TGTGCCAGCAGATTCTACAGGGGCTATGACGAGCAGTTCTTC

D gene: TRBD2
J gene: TRBJ2-3
clone size: few
V gene: TRBV6-1
CDR3 protein: CASREQAGAADTQYF
CDR3 DNA: TGTGCCAGCAGGGAGCAAGCGGGAGCCGCAGATACGCAGTATTTT

D gene: .
J gene: TRBJ1-2
clone size: .
V gene: TRBV10-3
CDR3 protein: CAISEDPNYGYTF
CDR3 DNA: TGTGCCATCAGTGAAGATCCTAACTATGGCTACACCTTC

D gene: .
J gene: TRBJ2-3
clone size: many
V gene: TRBV6-1
CDR3 protein: CASSDRGKDTQYF
CDR3 DNA: TGTGCCAGCAGTGATAGGGGGAAAGATACGCAGTATTTT

D gene: .
J gene: TRBJ2-7
clone size: .
V gene: TRBV7-8
CDR3 protein: CASSVTEKEYEQYF
CDR3 DNA: TGTGCCAGCAGCGTGACAGAGAAGGAATACGAGCAGTACTTC

D gene: TRBD1
J gene: TRBJ1-2
clone size: .
V gene: TRBV10-2
CDR3 protein: CASSEDRAYGYTF
CDR3 DNA: TGCGCCAGCAGTGAGGACAGGGCGTATGGCTACACCTTC

D gene: TRBD1
J gene: TRBJ2-1
clone size: .
V gene: TRBV6-1
CDR3 protein: CASSEYNRGSEQFF
CDR3 DNA: TGTGCCAGCAGTGAATACAACAGGGGGTCCGAGCAGTTCTTC

D gene: .
J gene: TRBJ1-2
clone size: .
V gene: TRBV6-1
CDR3 protein: CASSPPQRSGYGYTF
CDR3 DNA: TGTGCCAGCAGCCCCCCCCAGCGATCCGGCTATGGCTACACCTTC

D gene: .
J gene: TRBJ2-2
clone size: many
V gene: TRBV7-6
CDR3 protein: CASSLLGFTGELFF
CDR3 DNA: TGTGCCAGCAGCTTACTGGGCTTCACCGGGGAGCTGTTTTTT

D gene: TRBD2
J gene: TRBJ2-7
clone size: medium-sized
V gene: TRBV6-1
CDR3 protein: CASSDPGGEQYF
CDR3 DNA: TGTGCCAGCAGTGACCCGGGGGGGGAGCAGTACTTC